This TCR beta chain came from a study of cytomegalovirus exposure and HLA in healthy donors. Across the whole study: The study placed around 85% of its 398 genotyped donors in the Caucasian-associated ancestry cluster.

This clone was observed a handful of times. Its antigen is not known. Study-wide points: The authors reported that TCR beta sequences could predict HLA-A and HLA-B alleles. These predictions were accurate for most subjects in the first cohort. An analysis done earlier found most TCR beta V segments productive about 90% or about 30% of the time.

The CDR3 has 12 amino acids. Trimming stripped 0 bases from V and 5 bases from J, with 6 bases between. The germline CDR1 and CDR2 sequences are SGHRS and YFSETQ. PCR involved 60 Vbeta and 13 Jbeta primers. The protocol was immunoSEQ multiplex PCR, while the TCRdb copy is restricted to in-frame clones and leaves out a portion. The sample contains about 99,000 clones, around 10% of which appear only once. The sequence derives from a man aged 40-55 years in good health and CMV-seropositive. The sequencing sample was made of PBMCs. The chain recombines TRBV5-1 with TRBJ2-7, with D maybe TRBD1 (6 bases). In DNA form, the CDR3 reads TGCGCCAGCAGCTTGGCAGGGGACGAGCAGTACTTC. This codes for CASSLAGDEQYF.